A selection of T cell receptor beta chains follows, all from one sample in a study of blood T cell repertoires in COVID-19. Generated by immunoSEQ multiplex PCR, the TCRdb table keeps only in-frame clones and is missing some. The sample records a few hundred thousand clones, roughly 90% being singletons. Sample: peripheral blood. These receptors were collected from a man between 60 and 75 years old with acute or convalescent COVID-19. Both conserved end residues are part of each CDR3. The D gene is left open where the match is weak. Size tells how often a clone was seen (once, few, many) or the class of an expanded clone, and some rows leave it out.

>TRBV9|.|few|TRBJ1-3
CASSVGNSGNTIYF
TGTGCCAGCAGCGTCGGGAACTCTGGAAACACCATATATTTT
>TRBV6-5|.|.|TRBJ2-3
CASSYSLESTDTQYF
TGTGCCAGCAGTTACTCACTAGAGTCCACAGATACGCAGTATTTT
>TRBV6-2/TRBV6-3|.|.|TRBJ1-3
CASSYGGSDGNTIYF
TGTGCCAGCAGTTACGGAGGGAGCGACGGAAACACCATATATTTT
>TRBV11-3|.|.|TRBJ2-7
CASSLADGHGEQYF
TGTGCCAGCAGCTTAGCTGACGGACACGGGGAGCAGTACTTC
>TRBV19|.|.|TRBJ1-2
CASSRRGGGYTF
TGTGCCAGTAGTCGGAGAGGAGGCGGCTACACCTTC
>TRBV9|TRBD1|few|TRBJ1-6
CASSHQGAGPLHF
TGTGCCAGCAGCCACCAGGGGGCAGGACCCCTCCACTTT
>TRBV11-3|TRBD2|.|TRBJ2-2
CASRQRGTSRTGELFF
TGTGCCAGCAGACAGCGGGGGACTAGCAGGACCGGGGAGCTGTTTTTT
>TRBV13|TRBD1|.|TRBJ2-7
CASRTRTGVVYEQYF
TGTGCCAGCAGGACCAGGACAGGGGTGGTCTACGAGCAGTACTTC
>TRBV4-1|.|.|TRBJ2-1
CASSQVHFSYNEQFF
TGCGCCAGCAGCCAAGTTCACTTCTCCTACAATGAGCAGTTCTTC
>TRBV7-6|.|.|TRBJ2-5
CASSLDSGFGETQYF
TGTGCCAGCAGCTTAGATTCAGGGTTTGGTGAGACCCAGTACTTC
>TRBV5-6|.|.|TRBJ2-2
CASSPTGRGGELFF
TGTGCCAGCAGTCCTACAGGGAGGGGCGGGGAGCTGTTTTTT
>TRBV2|TRBD2|.|TRBJ2-1
CASRRTSGYYNEQFF
TGTGCCAGCAGGCGGACTAGCGGATATTACAATGAGCAGTTCTTC
>TRBV6-5|.|.|TRBJ2-7
CASRRLGEQYF
TGTGCCAGCAGGAGACTTGGAGAGCAGTACTTC
>TRBV6-5|TRBD2|once|TRBJ2-1
CASRPGLAGDEQFF
TGTGCCAGCAGACCCGGACTAGCTGGCGATGAGCAGTTCTTC
>TRBV27|TRBD1|once|TRBJ1-6
CASSFRRDRNSPLHF
TGTGCCAGCAGTTTTAGGCGGGACAGGAATTCACCCCTCCACTTT
>TRBV6-2/TRBV6-3|.|.|TRBJ2-7
CASSPPAGVEQYF
TGTGCCAGCAGTCCACCGGCAGGGGTCGAGCAGTACTTC
>TRBV5-3|TRBD1|once|TRBJ2-1
CARSSDRDEQFF
TGTGCCAGAAGCTCGGACAGGGATGAGCAGTTCTTC
>TRBV3-1/TRBV3-2|TRBD1|.|TRBJ1-3
CARPDRGKGSGNTIYF
TGTGCCAGGCCAGACAGGGGTAAAGGTTCTGGAAACACCATATATTTT
>TRBV30|TRBD1|.|TRBJ2-7
CAWGTGENEQYF
TGTGCCTGGGGTACAGGGGAAAACGAGCAGTACTTC
>TRBV6-6|.|.|TRBJ1-6
CASSYSPNSPLHF
TGTGCCAGCAGTTACTCTCCGAATTCACCCCTCCACTTT
>TRBV9|.|once|TRBJ2-7
CASSHNSRGHFSYEQYF
TGTGCCAGCAGCCATAATTCACGGGGTCATTTCTCCTACGAGCAGTACTTC
>TRBV19|.|.|TRBJ2-2
CATIFPTGELFF
TGTGCCACCATTTTTCCCACCGGGGAGCTGTTTTTT
>TRBV28|.|.|TRBJ1-1
CASSILQGSAFF
TGTGCCAGCAGTATCCTACAGGGTTCAGCTTTCTTT
>TRBV29-1|.|.|TRBJ1-5
CSVADRNQPQHF
TGCAGCGTTGCGGACAGAAATCAGCCCCAGCATTTT
>TRBV11-1|TRBD2|.|TRBJ2-1
CASSRTSGSNEQFF
TGTGCCAGCAGCCGGACTAGCGGGAGTAATGAGCAGTTCTTC
>TRBV19|.|.|TRBJ1-5
CASSRPPGDHNQPQHF
TGTGCCAGTAGTAGACCTCCAGGGGACCACAATCAGCCCCAGCATTTT
>TRBV9|TRBD2|few|TRBJ2-7
CASSVRIGEGYEQYF
TGTGCCAGCAGCGTACGGATAGGGGAGGGGTACGAGCAGTACTTC
>TRBV9|TRBD1|.|TRBJ1-6
CASSATRGGTGDSPLHF
TGTGCCAGCAGCGCGACCCGGGGAGGGACAGGTGATTCACCCCTCCACTTT
>TRBV13|.|once|TRBJ2-3
CASSPYRVMTQYF
TGTGCCAGCAGCCCGTATCGGGTCATGACGCAGTATTTT
>TRBV5-4|TRBD1|.|TRBJ2-1
CASSPDRGTYNEQFF
TGTGCCAGCAGCCCGGACAGGGGGACCTACAATGAGCAGTTCTTC
>TRBV24-1|TRBD1|.|TRBJ2-7
CATSDSDRDEQYF
TGTGCCACCAGTGATTCCGACAGGGACGAGCAGTACTTC
>TRBV18|TRBD2|.|TRBJ2-1
CASSPKAGGAGGEQFF
TGTGCCAGCTCACCCAAAGCGGGAGGGGCCGGGGGTGAGCAGTTCTTC
>TRBV9|TRBD2|.|TRBJ2-5
CASSVGVSGRTETQYF
TGTGCCAGCAGCGTAGGGGTTAGCGGGAGAACAGAGACCCAGTACTTC
>TRBV24-1|TRBD1|.|TRBJ2-5
CATSESQGRETQYF
TGTGCCACCAGTGAATCACAGGGGCGAGAGACCCAGTACTTC
>TRBV5-1|TRBD1|.|TRBJ2-2
CASSSGQGANTGELFF
TGCGCCAGCAGCTCCGGACAGGGGGCGAACACCGGGGAGCTGTTTTTT
>TRBV18|.|.|TRBJ1-1
CASSPDKNTEAFF
TGTGCCAGCTCACCGGACAAGAACACTGAAGCTTTCTTT
>TRBV5-1|.|.|TRBJ2-1
CASSLGLWPNEQFF
TGCGCCAGCAGCTTGGGTCTGTGGCCCAATGAGCAGTTCTTC
>TRBV21-1|.|.|TRBJ2-3
CASSKVVRVSLTSGNTDTQYF
TGTGCCAGCAGCAAGGTGGTACGGGTTTCCCTGACTAGCGGGAACACAGATACGCAGTATTTT
>TRBV2|TRBD1|few|TRBJ1-1
CASSVQGAKTEAFF
TGTGCCAGCAGTGTACAGGGGGCGAAGACTGAAGCTTTCTTT
>TRBV7-3|.|few|TRBJ2-7
CASSSNRAYYEQYF
TGTGCCAGCAGCTCAAACAGGGCCTACTACGAGCAGTACTTC
>TRBV6-5|.|.|TRBJ2-7
CASSRTSPSSYEQYF
TGTGCCAGCAGTCGAACTAGCCCGAGCTCCTACGAGCAGTACTTC
>TRBV5-1|TRBD1|few|TRBJ1-1
CASSFSTGGVTEAFF
TGCGCCAGCAGCTTCTCTACAGGGGGGGTCACTGAAGCTTTCTTT